The next 21 T cell receptor beta chains were all read from a single sample in a study of identical twins. A single record per CDR3 protein comes from TCRdb applying MiXCR to the 5' RACE reads. The repertoire includes 350,000 to 500,000 distinct CDR3 sequences, approximately 18% of them detected once, and 12% sits in the top ten. The sequencing sample was made of naive T cells sorted from blood. The receptors were sampled from a man aged 45-60 years in good health.

This clonotype was observed a few times. The V gene is TRBV5-1, the J gene TRBJ2-5; 9 bases line up with TRBD1. The CDR3 sequence is 15 residues long. Germline assignment: CDR1 SGHRS and CDR2 YFSETQ. V lost 3 bases, J lost 8 bases, and 11 bases stayed unmatched. The CDR3 sequence: CASSSGQGGVNTQYF. In DNA, the CDR3 is TGCGCCAGCAGCTCGGGACAGGGTGGGGTAAACACCCAGTACTTC.

This chain joins TRBV14 and TRBJ2-5, with TRBD2 matching over 11 bases. Germline assignment: CDR1 SGHDN and CDR2 FVKESK. The CDR3 length is 16 residues. The V segment lost 3 bases and the J segment 1 base; nucleotides outside the gene matches: 4. CDR3 protein: CASSQGLAEIQETQYF. In nucleotides, the CDR3 is TGTGCCAGCAGCCAGGGACTAGCGGAAATCCAAGAGACCCAGTACTTC.

This rearrangement joins TRBV6-2 or TRBV6-3 to TRBJ2-1; 12 positions agree with TRBD2. The length of the CDR3 is 16 residues. Germline CDR1 MNHEY, CDR2 SVGEGT. V was pared by 5 bases and J by 3 bases, with 5 bases of the junction left unmatched. CDR3: CASSHLAGGDYNEQFF. The CDR3, as DNA: TGTGCCAGCAGTCACCTAGCGGGAGGGGACTACAATGAGCAGTTCTTC.

Only a few counts were recorded for this clonotype. V and J are TRBV2 and TRBJ2-1, with D tentatively TRBD2 (6 bases). CDR1 SNHLY and CDR2 FYNNEI come from the germline V gene. The CDR3 contains 15 residues. Trimming took off 2 bases at V and 6 bases at J, with 14 bases between the two ends. CDR3 DNA: TGTGCCAGCAGTGAATGGGCGGGAACCGGCAATGAGCAGTTCTTC. Amino acids: CASSEWAGTGNEQFF. Combining the CDR3 with reference TRBV2 and TRBJ2-1 gives the whole variable domain EPEVTQTPSHQVTQMGQEVILRCVPISNHLYFYWYRQILGQKVEFLVSFYNNEISEKSEIFDDQFSVERPDGSNFTLKIRSTKLEDSAMYFCASSEWAGTGNEQFFGPGTRLTVL.

This clonotype showed up many times. V gene TRBV29-1 combines with J gene TRBJ2-1; 12 nucleotides line up with TRBD1. Germline CDR1 SQVTM, CDR2 ANQGSEA. J lost 1 base, V lost 3 bases, and 7 bases had no gene match. This CDR3 spans 17 amino acids. CDR3 sequence: CSVEGTGGDWSYNEQFF. For the CDR3, the DNA is TGCAGCGTTGAGGGGACAGGGGGCGATTGGTCCTACAATGAGCAGTTCTTC.

This clonotype showed up just a few times. This rearrangement joins TRBV7-8 to TRBJ2-2, with no clear D. Looked up from germline, CDR1 is SGHVS and CDR2 is FQNEAQ. Trimming shortened V by 2 bases and J by 0 bases, and 22 bases separated the two germline ends. The CDR3 is 20 amino acids. This CDR3 reads CASSLFSRPTTHANTGELFF. The CDR3, as DNA: TGTGCCAGCAGCTTATTCAGCCGTCCTACCACTCACGCGAACACCGGGGAGCTGTTTTTT. Full variable domain (missing parts from reference TRBV7-8 and TRBJ2-2): GAGVSQSPRYKVAKRGQDVALRCDPISGHVSLFWYQQALGQGPEFLTYFQNEAQLDKSGLPSDRFFAERPEGSVSTLKIQRTQQEDSAVYLCASSLFSRPTTHANTGELFFGEGSRLTVL.

V usage is TRBV5-1 and J usage is TRBJ2-5; D is tentatively TRBD1 or TRBD2 (5 bases each). CDR3 length: 13 amino acids. In germline, CDR1 is SGHRS, CDR2 YFSETQ. Trimming shortened V by 6 bases and J by 5 bases, and 14 bases separated the two germline ends. For the CDR3, the DNA is TGCGCCAGCACGGGACGGTCAGGGGAGACCCAGTACTTC. Residues: CASTGRSGETQYF.

The chain recombines TRBV15 with TRBJ2-4; 10 bases agree with TRBD1. The CDR3 is made up of 15 amino acids. In germline, CDR1 is LNHNV, CDR2 YYDKDF (reference sequence). The ends lost 0 bases at V and 8 bases at J; junction bases unmatched: 4. For the CDR3, the DNA is TGTGCCACCAGCAGAGAACCGGACAGGGGGGACATTCAGTACTTC. As protein: CATSREPDRGDIQYF.

This rearrangement joins TRBV20-1 to TRBJ1-3; no firm D call. This CDR3 has 14 residues. Germline loops: CDR1 DFQATT, CDR2 SNEGSKA (reference sequence). V lost 2 bases to trimming and J lost 0 bases, with 8 bases between them. CDR3 sequence reads: CSARQLHSGNTIYF. As DNA, the CDR3 is TGCAGTGCTAGACAGCTTCACTCTGGAAACACCATATATTTT.

This clonotype has only a few counts. This chain connects TRBV9 to TRBJ2-4, with 9 bases lining up with TRBD1. V shed 4 bases, J shed 7 bases, and the junction held 6 bases outside the gene matches. The germline V gene has CDR1 SGDLS and CDR2 YYNGEE. The CDR3 length is 14 residues. CDR3 amino acids: CASSLTGTGNIQYF. In nucleotides, the CDR3 is TGTGCCAGCAGCTTGACCGGGACAGGGAACATTCAGTACTTC.

This clonotype was seen more than once but under ten times. V usage is TRBV11-2 and J usage is TRBJ2-1; D uncertain. Germline V gene data show CDR1 as SGHAT and CDR2 as FQNNGV. This CDR3 region has 15 residues. Trimming removed 5 bases from V and 7 bases from J, with 18 bases in between. The CDR3 coding sequence is TGTGCCAGCAGCGCCCAGATCGGATCCTCTAATGAGCAGTTCTTC. This translates into CASSAQIGSSNEQFF.

This clonotype was detected ten times or more. This chain joins TRBV19 and TRBJ1-5; D gene ambiguous. Trimming removed 6 bases from V and 3 bases from J, with 12 bases in between. The CDR3 covers 14 residues. Germline-derived CDR1 and CDR2 are LNHDA and SQIVND (reference sequence). DNA for the CDR3: TGTGCCAGTAGGGTAGGGAGTCTCAATCAGCCCCAGCATTTT. It is translated as CASRVGSLNQPQHF.

This clonotype was detected only a few times. The chain employs TRBV10-2 and TRBJ2-1; D is ambiguous. The CDR3 consists of 14 residues. Trimming took off 4 bases at V and 5 bases at J, with 12 bases between the two ends. The germline gives CDR1 WSHSY, CDR2 SAAADI. The CDR3 protein is CASSVSRLNNEQFF. DNA for the CDR3: TGCGCCAGCAGTGTTTCCCGGTTAAACAATGAGCAGTTCTTC.

The V and J genes are TRBV25-1 and TRBJ1-1, with 7 bases that match TRBD1. The CDR3 runs to 14 residues. Germline CDR1 MGHDK, CDR2 SYGVNS. J lost 5 bases, V lost 10 bases, and 13 bases had no gene match. CDR3 amino acids: CATAPTGMGTEAFF. In nucleotides, the CDR3 is TGTGCCACCGCTCCGACAGGGATGGGGACTGAAGCTTTCTTT.

The chain uses TRBV6-5 and TRBJ2-2; TRBD2 agrees at 12 bases. V shed 2 bases, J shed 1 base, and the junction held 2 bases outside the gene matches. In germline, CDR1 is MNHEY, CDR2 SVGAGI. CDR3 length equals 17 residues. DNA of the CDR3: TGTGCCAGCAGTTACCCTAGCGGGGGGGTGAACACCGGGGAGCTGTTTTTT. Protein: CASSYPSGGVNTGELFF.

In this sample, this clonotype turned up many times. J is TRBJ1-6 and V is TRBV7-2; 7 bases are shared with TRBD1. The J segment lost 14 bases and the V segment lost 0 bases, leaving 7 bases of the junction unmatched. Germline CDR1 and CDR2: SGHTA and FQGNSA. CDR3 length: 14 amino acids. DNA for the CDR3: TGTGCCAGCAGCTTAGCGAGGGGGCCCGGGGCCCTCCACTTT. Its protein product is CASSLARGPGALHF.

The chain couples TRBV7-2 to TRBJ2-2; possibly TRBD2 for D (6 bases). Germline V gives CDR1 SGHTA, CDR2 FQGNSA. The V end was cut by 5 bases, the J end by 7 bases, with 11 bases between. This CDR3 spans 13 amino acids. DNA of the CDR3: TGTGCCAGCAGCCCCTTGGGAGGCGGGGAGCTGTTTTTT. Its protein is CASSPLGGGELFF.

This rearrangement joins TRBV20-1 to TRBJ2-1; TRBD1 is a possible D gene (6 bases). V was shortened by 7 bases and J by 7 bases, with 14 bases between the two germline ends. Germline values: CDR1 DFQATT, CDR2 SNEGSKA (reference sequence). This CDR3 comprises 12 residues. DNA for the CDR3: TGCAGTGGCCTACAGGGCAGGAATGAGCAGTTCTTC. Its protein is CSGLQGRNEQFF.

This clonotype was counted a single time. The rearrangement uses TRBV7-2 and TRBJ1-6; D is unresolved. The CDR3 has 15 residues. The germline V gene has CDR1 SGHTA and CDR2 FQGNSA. V was trimmed by 5 bases and J by 6 bases, leaving 14 bases between them. DNA of the CDR3: TGTGCCAGCAGCCTAGTGGCAGGAAGTAATTCACCCCTCCACTTT. Translated: CASSLVAGSNSPLHF.

The CDR3 nucleotides are TGTGCCATCAGTGAGTCTGCGGGAGGGCCCACCTACGAGCAGTACTTC. Encoded protein: CAISESAGGPTYEQYF. The chain is built from TRBV10-3 and TRBJ2-7; 9 positions agree with TRBD2. The J segment lost 2 bases and the V segment lost 0 bases, leaving 5 bases of the junction unmatched. Per germline, CDR1 ENHRY and CDR2 SYGVKD. The CDR3 consists of 16 residues.

This clonotype was observed a handful of times. An end of the junction does not agree with germline; a read error may underlie this. The CDR3 loop reads CASSLAGRVDF. CDR3 nucleotide sequence: TGTGCCAGCAGCCTAGCCGGACGAGTGGATTTC. The chain joins TRBV3-1 to TRBJ2-1; D is unclear. The CDR3 has 11 residues. Germline V gene lookup returns CDR1 LGHDT and CDR2 YNNKEL (reference sequence).